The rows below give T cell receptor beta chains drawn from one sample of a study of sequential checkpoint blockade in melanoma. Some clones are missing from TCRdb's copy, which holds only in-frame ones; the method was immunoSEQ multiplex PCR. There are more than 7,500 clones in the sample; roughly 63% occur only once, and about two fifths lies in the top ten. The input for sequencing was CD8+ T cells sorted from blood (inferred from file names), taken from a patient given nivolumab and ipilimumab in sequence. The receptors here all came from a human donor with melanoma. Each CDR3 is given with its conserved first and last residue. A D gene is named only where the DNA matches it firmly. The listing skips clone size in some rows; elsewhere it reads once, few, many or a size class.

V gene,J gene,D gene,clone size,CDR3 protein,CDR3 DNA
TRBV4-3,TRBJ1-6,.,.,CASSQDPAGSGNSPLHF,TGCGCCAGCAGCCAAGATCCGGCAGGGTCGGGTAATTCACCCCTCCACTTT
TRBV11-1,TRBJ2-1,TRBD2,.,CASSPLWAGTSADNEQFF,TGTGCCAGCAGCCCACTATGGGCGGGGACTAGCGCTGACAATGAGCAGTTCTTC
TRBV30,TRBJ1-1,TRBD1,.,CAWSFTGATEAFF,TGTGCCTGGAGTTTCACAGGGGCCACTGAAGCTTTCTTT
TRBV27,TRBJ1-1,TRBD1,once,CASRRTGGMNTEAFF,TGTGCCAGCAGGAGGACAGGGGGCATGAACACTGAAGCTTTCTTT
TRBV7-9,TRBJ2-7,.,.,CASSQDFGLGGEQYF,TGTGCCAGCAGTCAAGATTTCGGGTTAGGCGGCGAGCAGTACTTC
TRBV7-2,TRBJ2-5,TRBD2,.,CASSLGLAGVLETQYF,TGTGCCAGCAGCTTAGGACTAGCGGGGGTTTTAGAGACCCAGTACTTC
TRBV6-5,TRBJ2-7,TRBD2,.,CASSYGLVYEQYF,TGTGCCAGCAGCTACGGACTAGTCTACGAGCAGTACTTC
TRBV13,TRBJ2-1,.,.,CASSPPRIYNEQFF,TGTGCCAGCAGCCCCCCTAGGATCTACAATGAGCAGTTCTTC
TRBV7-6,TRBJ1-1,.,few,CASSPTGGTEAFF,TGTGCCAGCAGCCCCACGGGGGGCACTGAAGCTTTCTTT
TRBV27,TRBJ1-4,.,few,CASSAGFLNEKLFF,TGTGCCAGCAGCGCAGGGTTTCTGAATGAAAAACTGTTTTTT